Each of the 28 T cell receptor beta chains below was sequenced from the same sample in a study of radiotherapy plus CTLA-4 blockade in lung cancer. Assay: immunoSEQ multiplex PCR; the TCRdb copy retains only in-frame clones and omits some. Seen here are tens of thousands of clones, 70% to 85% observed once, and the top ten hold about 0.79%. Sample: peripheral blood, taken from a patient treated with radiotherapy plus ipilimumab. These receptors all stem from a human donor with non-small cell lung cancer who had stable disease on radiotherapy plus ipilimumab.

V gene TRBV6-5 combines with J gene TRBJ1-1; TRBD1 is a possible D gene (5 bases). The V end was cut by 5 bases, the J end by 4 bases, with 17 bases between. This CDR3 is 15 amino acids long. Germline V lookup: CDR1 MNHEY, CDR2 SVGAGI. The CDR3 spells CASSALTGERTEAFF. The CDR3 DNA sequence: TGTGCCAGCAGTGCCTTGACGGGGGAGCGCACTGAAGCTTTCTTT.

The V call is TRBV7-9, the J call TRBJ1-5; tentatively, D is TRBD1 (6 bases). The CDR3 loop spans 15 amino acids. V shed 5 bases and J shed 6 bases, with 17 bases lying between them. Germline assignment: CDR1 SEHNR and CDR2 FQNEAQ (reference sequence). The CDR3 DNA reads as TGTGCCAGCAGCCCGTCGTCCAGGGGTGGTCAGCCCCAGCATTTT. Its protein product is CASSPSSRGGQPQHF.

This chain joins TRBV7-4 and TRBJ1-5; no definite D call. Germline V gives CDR1 SGHVT, CDR2 SQSDAQ. CDR3 length equals 13 residues. V gave up 5 bases and J gave up 9 bases, with 14 bases separating them. CDR3 sequence: CASSSPIPAPQHF. DNA for the CDR3: TGTGCCAGCAGCAGTCCTATTCCGGCGCCCCAGCATTTT. The variable domain in full, completed from reference TRBV7-4 and TRBJ1-5, reads GAGVSQSPRYKVAKRGRDVALRCDSISGHVTLYWYRQTLGQGSEVLTYSQSDAQRDKSGRPSGRFSAERPERSVSTLKIQRTEQGDSAVYLCASSSPIPAPQHFGDGTRLSIL.

This rearrangement joins TRBV7-3 to TRBJ2-5; TRBD2 agrees at 10 bases. V dropped 5 bases and J dropped 4; count of bases not matched to a gene: 10. This CDR3 is built from 16 residues. Germline V lookup: CDR1 SGHTA, CDR2 FQGTGA. CDR3 residues: CASSDLAGGSIETQYF. The CDR3 region has the DNA TGTGCCAGCAGCGACTTAGCGGGAGGCAGCATAGAGACCCAGTACTTC.

This clone was observed a few times. The junction does not match germline at one end; this may be a read error. The chain couples TRBV7-7 to TRBJ2-2, with 8 bases matching TRBD2. The CDR3 has 15 residues. Per germline, CDR1 SSHAT and CDR2 FNYEAQ (reference sequence). The CDR3 DNA follows: TGTGCTAGCAGCCCCAGCGGGAGTGGGGCCGGGGAGCTGTTTTTT. This encodes CASSPSGSGAGELFF.

V is TRBV5-1 and J is TRBJ2-7; 12 positions match TRBD1. The junction had 5 bases not matched to a gene; V was cut back by 3 bases and J by 7 bases. CDR3 length: 14 amino acids. Germline assignment: CDR1 SGHRS and CDR2 YFSETQ. The CDR3 protein is CASSSGQGAREQYF. The CDR3 DNA is TGCGCCAGCAGCTCGGGACAGGGGGCGCGGGAGCAGTACTTC.

The chain employs TRBV27 and TRBJ1-6; TRBD1 is a possible D gene (6 bases). V lost 5 bases and J 5 bases, leaving 13 bases between the germline ends. The CDR3 has 15 amino acids. Germline CDR1 is MNHEY and CDR2 is SMNVEV (reference sequence). In DNA, the CDR3 is TGTGCCAGCAGTCGACAGGAGGTGGATAATTCACCCCTCCACTTT. Amino acid sequence: CASSRQEVDNSPLHF.

CDR3 bases: TGTGCCAGCTCTGGGCCGACCGGACAGGATACGCAGTATTTT. This sequence encodes CASSGPTGQDTQYF. The chain joins TRBV18 to TRBJ2-3; D possibly corresponds to TRBD1 (6 bases). Germline loops: CDR1 KGHSH, CDR2 LQKENI. The V end lost 6 bases, the J end lost 6 bases, and 16 bases lay between the germline ends. The CDR3 has 14 residues.

V gene TRBV5-1 combines with J gene TRBJ2-5; no firm D call. There are 13 residues in the CDR3. From germline, CDR1 is SGHRS and CDR2 YFSETQ. Trimming removed 0 bases from V and 3 bases from J, with 6 bases in between. CDR3 protein: CASSLGPEETQYF. CDR3 nucleotide sequence: TGCGCCAGCAGCTTGGGGCCAGAAGAGACCCAGTACTTC.

The gene calls are TRBV30 and TRBJ1-1; tentative D call: TRBD1 (5 bases). CDR1 and CDR2 (germline): GTSNPN, SVGIG (reference sequence). V was shortened by 1 base and J by 4 bases, with 7 bases between the two germline ends. This CDR3 contains 12 residues. CDR3 residues: CAWSAGSTEAFF. CDR3 sequence (DNA): TGTGCCTGGAGTGCAGGGAGCACTGAAGCTTTCTTT.

J is TRBJ1-2 and V is TRBV7-6, with 7 bases aligning to TRBD1. With 0 bases clipped from V and 3 bases from J, the junction kept 4 bases outside the gene matches. This CDR3 is built from 15 residues. The germline V gene has CDR1 SGHVS and CDR2 FNYEAQ. CDR3 in DNA: TGTGCCAGCAGCTTAGCTGGCAGGGGGTACTATGGCTACACCTTC. Translation gives CASSLAGRGYYGYTF.

The chain combines TRBV6-1 with TRBJ2-7, with D possibly matching TRBD1 (6 bases). Germline assignment: CDR1 MNHNS and CDR2 SASEGT. This CDR3 has 14 amino acids. V lost 3 bases, J lost 2 bases, and 11 bases lay in between. CDR3 in amino acids: CASSDSGDTYEQYF. The DNA of the CDR3 is TGTGCCAGCAGTGATTCTGGGGACACCTACGAGCAGTACTTC.

This clone showed up just once. Here the CDR3 reads CASSRGQTYEQYF. The CDR3, as DNA: TGTGCCAGCAGCCGAGGACAGACCTACGAGCAGTACTTC. This rearrangement joins TRBV11-2 to TRBJ2-5, with D tentatively TRBD1 (6 bases). The J call may be in error: the DNA end matches TRBJ2-7 better. The germline V gene has CDR1 SGHAT and CDR2 FQNNGV. This CDR3 is 13 amino acids long.

The chain joins TRBV30 to TRBJ1-6; 7 bases are shared with TRBD1. The germline CDR1 and CDR2 sequences are GTSNPN and SVGIG (reference sequence). This CDR3 spans 14 amino acids. V shed 4 bases, J shed 8 bases, and the junction held 8 bases outside the gene matches. The CDR3 loop is CAWTDRVFDSPLHF. In DNA form, the CDR3 reads TGTGCCTGGACCGACAGGGTATTTGATTCACCCCTCCACTTT.

The chain is built from TRBV5-4 and TRBJ1-6; 7 bases agree with TRBD1. The V gene's germline CDR1 is SGHNT and CDR2 YYREEE (reference sequence). Trimming took 2 bases from V and 9 from J; bases not matched to a gene: 5. The CDR3 is 14 amino acids. CDR3 in amino acids: CASSLQGFSSPLHF. CDR3 DNA: TGTGCCAGCAGCTTACAGGGGTTTAGTTCACCCCTCCACTTT. Filled out from reference TRBV5-4 and TRBJ1-6, the complete variable domain reads ETGVTQSPTHLIKTRGQQVTLRCSSQSGHNTVSWYQQALGQGPQFIFQYYREEENGRGNFPPRFSGLQFPNYSSELNVNALELDDSALYLCASSLQGFSSPLHFGNGTRLTVT.

V usage is TRBV5-4 and J usage is TRBJ1-2; 8 bases line up with TRBD1. The ends lost 2 bases at V and 8 bases at J; junction bases unmatched: 8. The CDR3 has 14 residues. Germline CDR1 is SGHNT and CDR2 is YYREEE (reference sequence). CDR3 loop: CASSLMQGAGGYTF. For the CDR3, the DNA is TGTGCCAGCAGCTTAATGCAGGGGGCTGGGGGCTACACCTTC.

V gene TRBV5-1 combines with J gene TRBJ2-7; TRBD2 aligns across 7 bases. Germline V gene lookup returns CDR1 SGHRS and CDR2 YFSETQ. The CDR3 covers 14 residues. The V segment lost 4 bases and the J segment 0 bases; nucleotides outside the gene matches: 4. The CDR3 region is CASSASGSSYEQYF. CDR3 nucleotides: TGCGCCAGCAGCGCTAGCGGAAGCTCCTACGAGCAGTACTTC. Variable domain in full (rest from reference TRBV5-1 and TRBJ2-7): KAGVTQTPRYLIKTRGQQVTLSCSPISGHRSVSWYQQTPGQGLQFLFEYFSETQRNKGNFPGRFSGRQFSNSRSEMNVSTLELGDSALYLCASSASGSSYEQYFGPGTRLTVT.

This clone was observed a single time. V is TRBV7-3 and J is TRBJ2-1; 8 bases are a match to TRBD1. The CDR3 extends over 16 amino acids. The V segment lost 2 bases and the J segment 7 bases; nucleotides outside the gene matches: 10. Germline-derived CDR1 and CDR2 are SGHTA and FQGTGA. This CDR3 is CASSLVGSGGSNEQFF. The CDR3 DNA reads TGTGCCAGCAGCTTAGTAGGTTCAGGGGGCTCAAATGAGCAGTTCTTC. Drawing the rest from reference TRBV7-3 and TRBJ2-1, the complete variable domain is GAGVSQTPSNKVTEKGKYVELRCDPISGHTALYWYRQSLGQGPEFLIYFQGTGAADDSGLPNDRFFAVRPEGSVSTLKIQRTERGDSAVYLCASSLVGSGGSNEQFFGPGTRLTVL.

The chain's CDR3 is CASNLLSYEQYF. CDR3 DNA sequence: TGTGCCAGCAATCTACTCTCCTACGAGCAGTACTTC. This chain uses TRBV28 with TRBJ2-7; D remains ambiguous. The CDR3 has 12 amino acids. V shed 7 bases and J shed 0 bases, with 7 bases lying between them. Germline CDR1 reads MDHEN; CDR2 reads SYDVKM.

The V call is TRBV5-1, the J call TRBJ1-3, with 9 bases matching TRBD1. V dropped 4 bases and J dropped 2; count of bases not matched to a gene: 10. The germline V gene encodes CDR1 SGHRS and CDR2 YFSETQ. The CDR3 loop spans 17 amino acids. The CDR3, as DNA: TGCGCCAGCAGCCCCGGACAGGGGAATAGGCCTGGAAACACCATATATTTT. Encoded protein: CASSPGQGNRPGNTIYF.

This clone occurred once. The chain employs TRBV4-2 and TRBJ1-6; D remains ambiguous. Germline V CDR1 and CDR2: LGHNA, YNFKEQ. The CDR3 is 15 residues long. Trimming shortened V by 0 bases and J by 7 bases, and 10 bases separated the two germline ends. CDR3 loop: CASSQDRADNSPLHF. The CDR3, as DNA: TGTGCCAGCAGCCAAGATAGGGCAGACAATTCACCCCTCCACTTT.

The rearrangement joins TRBV19 to TRBJ2-1; the D gene is possibly TRBD2 (5 bases). CDR3 length: 11 amino acids. Trimming shortened V by 8 bases and J by 10 bases, and 12 bases separated the two germline ends. In germline, CDR1 is LNHDA, CDR2 SQIVND (reference sequence). CDR3 nucleotides: TGTGCCAGTCGCATCGGGATAGAGCAGTTCTTC. It specifies CASRIGIEQFF.

This chain links TRBV9 with TRBJ2-1; 8 nucleotides match TRBD2. Germline V gene data show CDR1 as SGDLS and CDR2 as YYNGEE. V was clipped by 4 bases and J by 6 bases; unmatched bases: 9. The CDR3 has 15 amino acids. In DNA, the CDR3 is TGTGCCAGCAGCTCCTTCGGGGGGGGCGGCAATGAGCAGTTCTTC. This translates into CASSSFGGGGNEQFF.

This chain joins TRBV29-1 and TRBJ2-1, with TRBD2 matching over 9 bases. Trimming at V came to 4 bases and at J to 8 bases, leaving 12 bases not matched to a gene. The CDR3 loop spans 15 amino acids. Germline lookup yields CDR1 SQVTM and CDR2 ANQGSEA. The CDR3 nucleotides are TGCAGCGTTGGGGGTTTGGCGGGAGGGCCCTATGAGCAGTTCTTC. Its protein is CSVGGLAGGPYEQFF.

This clone was detected a few times. The chain combines TRBV15 with TRBJ1-5, with no clear D. The CDR3 sequence is 13 residues long. The germline CDR1 and CDR2 sequences are LNHNV and YYDKDF (reference sequence). V dropped 8 bases and J dropped 5 bases, with 13 bases sitting between them. CDR3 nucleotides: TGTGCCACCGGGGTGGAGACGGATCAGCCCCAGCATTTT. Translating it yields CATGVETDQPQHF.

The rearrangement joins TRBV30 to TRBJ1-6; 8 bases match TRBD1. The CDR3 runs to 15 residues. Losses at the gene ends were 0 bases for V and 8 bases for J; bases not matched to a gene: 6. Germline V gene lookup returns CDR1 GTSNPN and CDR2 SVGIG (reference sequence). The CDR3: CAWSVKQGVDSPLHF. DNA for the CDR3: TGTGCCTGGAGTGTAAAACAGGGGGTTGATTCACCCCTCCACTTT.

The chain couples TRBV7-6 to TRBJ2-3; D is undetermined. Germline CDR1 SGHVS, CDR2 FNYEAQ. With 5 bases removed from V and 2 bases from J, the gap between germline ends came to 11 bases. This CDR3 spans 14 amino acids. The CDR3 region is CASSPFHSTDTQYF. DNA of the CDR3: TGTGCCAGCAGCCCTTTCCATTCCACAGATACGCAGTATTTT.

This clone was seen just once. The same CDR3 also results from other DNA sequences found in this sample. V is TRBV28 and J is TRBJ2-7, with a possible D match to TRBD1 (6 bases). The V gene's germline CDR1 is MDHEN and CDR2 SYDVKM. This CDR3 comprises 15 residues. The ends were cut back, 7 bases at V and 2 bases at J, with 18 bases in the middle. The CDR3 nucleotides are TGTGCCAGCACCCCGGCCGGGGCAGGGGCCTACGAGCAGTACTTC. Amino acid sequence: CASTPAGAGAYEQYF.